These 20 T cell receptor beta chains originate from one sample sequenced in a study of T cells in Graves' hyperthyroidism and ophthalmopathy. There were TCR beta CDR3 regions amplified from RNA transcripts. The TCR CDR3 first-round RT-PCR relied on the HTBI primer set. MiXCR, applied by TCRdb to the multiplex PCR reads, yields one record per CDR3 protein. The table shows 490,000 or so distinct CDR3 sequences, with 22% occurring only once. Sequencing used blood. These receptors came from a woman in her 70s with Graves' ophthalmopathy.

This clonotype has a count of ten or more. The V call is TRBV28, the J call TRBJ1-2, with TRBD1 matching 9 bases. The CDR3 is made up of 14 amino acids. V trimming: 5 bases; J trimming: 6 bases; junction bases outside the gene matches: 7. Germline-derived CDR1 and CDR2 are MDHEN and SYDVKM. Written as DNA, the CDR3 is TGTGCCAGCAGTCGCACCGGGACAGGGCATGGCTACACCTTC. This translates into CASSRTGTGHGYTF.

In its sample, this clonotype was seen a few times. This could be a read error, since a much larger clone is one nucleotide away. The chain recombines TRBV28 with TRBJ2-1, with D perhaps matching TRBD1 or TRBD2 (5 bases each). In germline, CDR1 is MDHEN, CDR2 SYDVKM. The CDR3 has 16 amino acids. Trimming took 2 bases from V and 7 from J, leaving 18 bases between them. The CDR3 sequence is CASSLNLGRGGNEQFF. The CDR3 DNA reads TGTGCCAGCAGTTTAAATCTTGGACGGGGCGGGAATGAGCAGTTCTTC.

This clonotype was observed a handful of times. The chain employs TRBV7-9 and TRBJ2-5; D uncertain. CDR1 SEHNR and CDR2 FQNEAQ come from the germline V gene (reference sequence). The CDR3 spans 14 residues. Deletions cut 2 bases from V and 4 bases from J, with 11 bases between. The CDR3: CASSLSSRSETQYF. The CDR3 coding sequence is TGTGCCAGCAGCTTAAGTTCCAGATCAGAGACCCAGTACTTC.

This clonotype was seen a few times. Compared with germline, one end of the junction differs, possibly owing to a read error. V and J are TRBV7-8 and TRBJ2-1; D not resolved. This CDR3 is 13 amino acids long. In germline, CDR1 is SGHVS, CDR2 FQNEAQ. The CDR3 region is CASSVGIDNERFF. In DNA, the CDR3 is TGTGCCAGCAGTGTAGGAATTGACAATGAGCGGTTCTTC.

This clonotype was detected only a few times. The J gene is TRBJ2-7, the V gene TRBV28; 14 bases align to TRBD2. With V trimmed by 1 base and J by 6 bases, 5 bases remained unmatched. Germline V gene lookup returns CDR1 MDHEN and CDR2 SYDVKM. The CDR3 consists of 16 residues. In DNA, the CDR3 is TGTGCCAGCAGTTTATTAGGGACTAGCGGGAGTCGCGAGCAGTACTTC. Amino acids: CASSLLGTSGSREQYF.

This clonotype occurred a few times. The CDR3 reads CASSLMGSEQYF. In DNA form, the CDR3 reads TGTGCCAGCAGCTTAATGGGGAGCGAGCAGTACTTC. This chain uses TRBV7-6 with TRBJ2-7; TRBD2 is a possible D gene (5 bases). Per germline, CDR1 SGHVS and CDR2 FNYEAQ. This CDR3 has 12 residues. Trimming removed 2 bases from V and 6 bases from J, with 8 bases in between.

This clonotype has more than one count but fewer than ten. The DNA of the CDR3 is TGTGCCAGCAGCACCGGAAGGGGTTCCCAAGAGACCCAGTACTTC. Amino acid sequence: CASSTGRGSQETQYF. The chain combines TRBV7-3 with TRBJ2-5; possible D gene TRBD1, 5 bases. V lost 5 bases, J lost 1 base, and 14 bases lay in between. The germline CDR1 and CDR2 sequences are SGHTA and FQGTGA. The CDR3 loop spans 15 amino acids.

This chain connects TRBV5-1 to TRBJ2-3; D is unclear. The germline CDR1 and CDR2 sequences are SGHRS and YFSETQ. The V end was cut by 7 bases, the J end by 2 bases, with 20 bases between. The CDR3 sequence is 16 residues long. As DNA, the CDR3 is TGCGCCAGCTTCCTCCCAAGGAAGGGTCTCACAGATACGCAGTATTTT. Its protein is CASFLPRKGLTDTQYF. The variable domain in full, completed from reference TRBV5-1 and TRBJ2-3, reads KAGVTQTPRYLIKTRGQQVTLSCSPISGHRSVSWYQQTPGQGLQFLFEYFSETQRNKGNFPGRFSGRQFSNSRSEMNVSTLELGDSALYLCASFLPRKGLTDTQYFGPGTRLTVL.

This clonotype was seen a handful of times. The V and J genes are TRBV27 and TRBJ2-2; 10 bases agree with TRBD2. The CDR3 is 17 residues long. The trim removed 1 base at V and 1 base at J, leaving 3 bases unmatched. Germline CDR1 is MNHEY and CDR2 is SMNVEV (reference sequence). CDR3 in amino acids: CASSLLGLAKNTGELFF. CDR3 bases: TGTGCCAGCAGTTTATTGGGACTAGCGAAGAACACCGGGGAGCTGTTTTTT.

The rearrangement joins TRBV2 to TRBJ2-2; D call uncertain. This CDR3 region has 13 residues. Between the trimmed V and J ends, which lost 5 bases and 9 bases, there was a span of 13 bases. The germline V gene has CDR1 SNHLY and CDR2 FYNNEI. The CDR3 DNA reads TGTGCCAGCAGTCAGGATCGTGGGAGGGAGCTGTTTTTT. Its translation: CASSQDRGRELFF.

The rearrangement uses TRBV27 and TRBJ1-6; the D gene is possibly TRBD1 (5 bases). Trimming took 5 bases from V and 8 from J, leaving 16 bases between them. Germline V lookup: CDR1 MNHEY, CDR2 SMNVEV (reference sequence). The CDR3 has 15 amino acids. The CDR3 here is CASSLQRGGYSPLHF. The CDR3 coding sequence is TGTGCCAGCAGTCTTCAAAGGGGAGGGTATTCACCCCTCCACTTT.

This clonotype was seen ten or more times. The chain has TRBV12-3 or TRBV12-4 and TRBJ1-2; 8 nucleotides align to TRBD1. The CDR3 loop spans 13 amino acids. Unmatched junction bases numbered 0, after V lost 1 base and J lost 5 bases. The CDR3 nucleotides read TGTGCCAGCAGTTTAGGGACAGGGTATGGCTACACCTTC. Translating it yields CASSLGTGYGYTF.

This clonotype was detected many times. V usage is TRBV11-2 and J usage is TRBJ2-7; the D call may be TRBD1 or TRBD2 (6 bases each). This CDR3 spans 15 amino acids. Per germline, CDR1 SGHAT and CDR2 FQNNGV. The V end was cut by 1 base, the J end by 1 base, with 11 bases between. CDR3 residues: CASSLGRDKSYEQYF. CDR3 in DNA: TGTGCCAGCAGCTTAGGGCGGGACAAGTCCTACGAGCAGTACTTC.

Remarks on this clonotype: A read error may be the cause here, since a much bigger clone is one base away. CDR3 sequence reads: CASSDRDRGSTEAFF. CDR3 DNA: TGCGCCAGCAGTGACCGGGACAGGGGGAGCACTGAAGCTTTCTTT. The chain employs TRBV10-2 and TRBJ1-1; 11 bases agree with TRBD1. J gave up 4 bases and V 3 bases, and 4 bases lay outside the gene matches. Germline V gives CDR1 WSHSY, CDR2 SAAADI. The CDR3 spans 15 residues.

The V gene is TRBV15, the J gene TRBJ2-3; D call uncertain. V was trimmed by 4 bases and J by 0 bases, leaving 8 bases between them. In germline, CDR1 is LNHNV, CDR2 YYDKDF (reference sequence). This CDR3 has 14 residues. This chain's CDR3 is CATSISPSTDTQYF. CDR3 bases: TGTGCCACCAGCATAAGCCCTAGCACAGATACGCAGTATTTT. Supplemented by reference TRBV15 and TRBJ2-3, the full variable domain reads DAMVIQNPRYQVTQFGKPVTLSCSQTLNHNVMYWYQQKSSQAPKLLFHYYDKDFNNEADTPDNFQSRRPNTSFCFLDIRSPGLGDTAMYLCATSISPSTDTQYFGPGTRLTVL.

In its sample, this clonotype was seen a few times. The chain joins TRBV7-9 to TRBJ2-1, with a tentative D call TRBD2 (5 bases). V gave up 2 bases and J gave up 4 bases, with 18 bases separating them. The CDR3 is 17 residues long. CDR1 is SEHNR and CDR2 is FQNEAQ in the germline V gene (reference sequence). This CDR3 is CASSLYFLSGTYNEQFF. In nucleotides, the CDR3 is TGTGCCAGCAGCTTATACTTTCTCAGCGGAACATACAATGAGCAGTTCTTC.

The J gene is TRBJ2-3, the V gene TRBV2; 10 nucleotides line up with TRBD2. There are 18 residues in the CDR3. J was trimmed by 1 base and V by 8 bases; bases with no gene match: 15. Germline V gene lookup returns CDR1 SNHLY and CDR2 FYNNEI. CDR3 nucleotide sequence: TGTGCCAGCTCCCCCGGGCCTAGCGGGAGAAGGGGCACAGATACGCAGTATTTT. It yields the protein CASSPGPSGRRGTDTQYF.

A few counts support this clonotype. The genes are TRBV7-9 and TRBJ2-1, with 12 bases that match TRBD1. Germline-derived CDR1 and CDR2 are SEHNR and FQNEAQ (reference sequence). V lost 5 bases to trimming and J lost 6 bases; unmatched junction nucleotides: 8. The CDR3 runs to 16 residues. DNA of the CDR3: TGTGCCAGCAGCCCCTGGGGACAGGGGGCGCGCAATGAGCAGTTCTTC. It codes for CASSPWGQGARNEQFF.

This clonotype was seen a handful of times. The chain carries TRBV6-1 and TRBJ2-1; D is perhaps TRBD1 or TRBD2 (6 bases each). The CDR3 runs 14 residues. Deletions cut 3 bases from V and 7 bases from J, with 13 bases between. Germline V gives CDR1 MNHNS, CDR2 SASEGT. The CDR3 sequence is CASSDGGLRNEQFF. DNA for the CDR3: TGTGCCAGCAGTGACGGGGGCTTACGGAATGAGCAGTTCTTC.

This clonotype was seen repeatedly, ten times or more. The chain uses TRBV28 and TRBJ1-2; D is unresolved. V dropped 8 bases and J dropped 0 bases, with 16 bases sitting between them. The CDR3 consists of 15 residues. The germline CDR1 and CDR2 sequences are MDHEN and SYDVKM. Here the CDR3 DNA reads TGTGCCAGCTGTGAATTGGGGAAAGCTAACTATGGCTACACCTTC. It is translated as CASCELGKANYGYTF.